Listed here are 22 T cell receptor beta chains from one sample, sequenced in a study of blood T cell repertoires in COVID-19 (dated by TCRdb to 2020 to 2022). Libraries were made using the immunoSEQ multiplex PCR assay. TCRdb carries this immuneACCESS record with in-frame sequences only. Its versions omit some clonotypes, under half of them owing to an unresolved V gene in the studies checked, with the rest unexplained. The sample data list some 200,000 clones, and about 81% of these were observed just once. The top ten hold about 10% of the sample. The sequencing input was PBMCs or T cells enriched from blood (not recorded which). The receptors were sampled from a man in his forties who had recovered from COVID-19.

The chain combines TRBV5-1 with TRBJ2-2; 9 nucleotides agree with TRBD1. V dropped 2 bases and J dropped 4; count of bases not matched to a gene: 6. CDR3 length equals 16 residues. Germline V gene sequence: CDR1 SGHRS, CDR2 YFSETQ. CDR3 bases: TGCGCCAGCAGCTTTCAGGACAGGGGACGCACCGGGGAGCTGTTTTTT. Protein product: CASSFQDRGRTGELFF. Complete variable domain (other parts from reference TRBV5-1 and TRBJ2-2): KAGVTQTPRYLIKTRGQQVTLSCSPISGHRSVSWYQQTPGQGLQFLFEYFSETQRNKGNFPGRFSGRQFSNSRSEMNVSTLELGDSALYLCASSFQDRGRTGELFFGEGSRLTVL.

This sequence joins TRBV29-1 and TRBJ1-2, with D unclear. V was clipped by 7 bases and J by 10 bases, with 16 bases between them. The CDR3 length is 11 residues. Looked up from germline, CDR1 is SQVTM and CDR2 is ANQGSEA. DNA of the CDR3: TGCAGCGATCGGACGGGTAGCGACTACACCTTC. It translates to CSDRTGSDYTF.

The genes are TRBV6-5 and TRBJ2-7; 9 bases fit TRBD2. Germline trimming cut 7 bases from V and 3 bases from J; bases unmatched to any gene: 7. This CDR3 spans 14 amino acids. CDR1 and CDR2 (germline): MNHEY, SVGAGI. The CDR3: CASIGSGSVYEQYF. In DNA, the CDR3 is TGTGCCAGCATCGGTAGCGGGAGCGTCTACGAGCAGTACTTC.

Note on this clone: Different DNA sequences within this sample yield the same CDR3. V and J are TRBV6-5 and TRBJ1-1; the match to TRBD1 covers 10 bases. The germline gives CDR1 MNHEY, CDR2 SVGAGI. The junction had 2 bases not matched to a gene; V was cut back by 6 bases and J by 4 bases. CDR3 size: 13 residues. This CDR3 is CASSRTGGTEAFF. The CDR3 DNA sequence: TGTGCCAGCAGCCGGACAGGGGGCACTGAAGCTTTCTTT.

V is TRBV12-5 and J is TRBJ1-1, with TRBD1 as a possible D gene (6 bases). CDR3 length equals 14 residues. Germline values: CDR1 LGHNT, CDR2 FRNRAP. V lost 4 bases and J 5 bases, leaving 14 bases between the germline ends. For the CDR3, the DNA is TGTGCTAGTGGTTCCCAGGGGATAAGAACTGAAGCTTTCTTT. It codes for CASGSQGIRTEAFF.

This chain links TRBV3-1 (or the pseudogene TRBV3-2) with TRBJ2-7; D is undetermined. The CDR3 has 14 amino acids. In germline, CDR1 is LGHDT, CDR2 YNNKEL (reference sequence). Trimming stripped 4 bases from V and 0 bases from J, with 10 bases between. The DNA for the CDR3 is TGTGCCAGCAGCCCCGTTTACTCCTCCTACGAGCAGTACTTC. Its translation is CASSPVYSSYEQYF.

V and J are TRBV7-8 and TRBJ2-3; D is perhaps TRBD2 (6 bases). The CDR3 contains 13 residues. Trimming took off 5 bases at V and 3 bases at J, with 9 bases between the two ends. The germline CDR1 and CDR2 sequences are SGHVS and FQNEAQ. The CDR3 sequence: CASSGSGTDTQYF. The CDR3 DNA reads TGTGCCAGCAGCGGGAGCGGGACAGATACGCAGTATTTT.

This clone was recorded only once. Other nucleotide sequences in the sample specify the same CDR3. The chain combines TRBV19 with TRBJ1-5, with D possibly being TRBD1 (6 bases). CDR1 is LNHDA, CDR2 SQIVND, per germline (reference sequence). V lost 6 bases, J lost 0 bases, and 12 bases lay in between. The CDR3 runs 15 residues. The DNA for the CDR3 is TGTGCCAGTAGCCCACAGGGCTATAGCAATCAGCCCCAGCATTTT. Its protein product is CASSPQGYSNQPQHF.

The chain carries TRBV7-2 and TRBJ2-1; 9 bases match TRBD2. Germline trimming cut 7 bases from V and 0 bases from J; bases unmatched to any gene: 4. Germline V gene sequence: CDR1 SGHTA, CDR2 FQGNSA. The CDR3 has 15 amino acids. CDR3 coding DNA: TGTGCCAGCAACGGGCGGGGGGGCTCCTACAATGAGCAGTTCTTC. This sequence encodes CASNGRGGSYNEQFF.

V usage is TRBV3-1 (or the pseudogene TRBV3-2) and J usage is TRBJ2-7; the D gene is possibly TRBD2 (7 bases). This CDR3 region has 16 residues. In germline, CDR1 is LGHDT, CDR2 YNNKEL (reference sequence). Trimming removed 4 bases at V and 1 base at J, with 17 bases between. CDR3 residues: CASSPEWGGESYEQYF. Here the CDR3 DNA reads TGTGCCAGCAGCCCCGAATGGGGGGGCGAGTCCTACGAGCAGTACTTC.

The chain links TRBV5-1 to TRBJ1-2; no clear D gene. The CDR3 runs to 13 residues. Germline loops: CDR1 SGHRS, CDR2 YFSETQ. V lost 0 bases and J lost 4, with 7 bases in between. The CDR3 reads CASSLENSYGYTF. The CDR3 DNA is TGCGCCAGCAGCTTGGAGAACTCCTATGGCTACACCTTC.

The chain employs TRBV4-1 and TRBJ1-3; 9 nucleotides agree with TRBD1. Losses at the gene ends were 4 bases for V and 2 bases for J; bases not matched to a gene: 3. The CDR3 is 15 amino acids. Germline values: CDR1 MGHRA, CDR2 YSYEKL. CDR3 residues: CASSLTGGPGNTIYF. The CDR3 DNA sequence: TGCGCCAGCAGCCTTACAGGGGGCCCTGGAAACACCATATATTTT.

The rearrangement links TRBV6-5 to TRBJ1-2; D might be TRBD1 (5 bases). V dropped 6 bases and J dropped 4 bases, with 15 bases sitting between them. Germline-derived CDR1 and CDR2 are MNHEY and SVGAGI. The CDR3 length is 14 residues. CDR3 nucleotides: TGTGCCAGCAGGACAGACGGAAAACGCTATGGCTACACCTTC. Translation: CASRTDGKRYGYTF.

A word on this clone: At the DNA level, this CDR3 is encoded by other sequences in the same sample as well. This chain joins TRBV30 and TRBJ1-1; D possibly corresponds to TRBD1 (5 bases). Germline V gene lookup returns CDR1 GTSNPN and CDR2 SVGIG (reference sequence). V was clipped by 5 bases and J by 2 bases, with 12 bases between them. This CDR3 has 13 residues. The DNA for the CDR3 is TGTGCCTGGTCTACGCGGGGCAACACTGAAGCTTTCTTT. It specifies CAWSTRGNTEAFF. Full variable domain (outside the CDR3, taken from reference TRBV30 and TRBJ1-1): SQTIHQWPATLVQPVGSPLSLECTVEGTSNPNLYWYRQAAGRGLQLLFYSVGIGQISSEVPQNLSASRPQDRQFILSSKKLLLSDSGFYLCAWSTRGNTEAFFGQGTRLTVV.

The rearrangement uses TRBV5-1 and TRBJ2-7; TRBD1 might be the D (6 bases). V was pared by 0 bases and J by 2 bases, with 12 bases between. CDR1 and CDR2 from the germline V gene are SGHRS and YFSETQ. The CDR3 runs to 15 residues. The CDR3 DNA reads TGCGCCAGCAGCTTGGGTGAGGGGGTACCCTACGAGCAGTACTTC. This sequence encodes CASSLGEGVPYEQYF.

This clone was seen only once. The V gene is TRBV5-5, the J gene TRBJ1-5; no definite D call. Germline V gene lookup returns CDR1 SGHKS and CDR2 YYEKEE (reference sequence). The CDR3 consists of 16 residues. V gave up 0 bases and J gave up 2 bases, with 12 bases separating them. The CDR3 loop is CASSLGTPGGNQPQHF. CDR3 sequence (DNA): TGTGCCAGCAGCTTGGGCACACCCGGGGGCAATCAGCCCCAGCATTTT.

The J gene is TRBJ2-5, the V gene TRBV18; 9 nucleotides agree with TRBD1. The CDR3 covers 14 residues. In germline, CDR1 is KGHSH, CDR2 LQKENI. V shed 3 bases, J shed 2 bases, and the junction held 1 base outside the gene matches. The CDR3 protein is CASSPDRGQETQYF. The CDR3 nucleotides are TGTGCCAGCTCACCTGACAGGGGGCAAGAGACCCAGTACTTC.

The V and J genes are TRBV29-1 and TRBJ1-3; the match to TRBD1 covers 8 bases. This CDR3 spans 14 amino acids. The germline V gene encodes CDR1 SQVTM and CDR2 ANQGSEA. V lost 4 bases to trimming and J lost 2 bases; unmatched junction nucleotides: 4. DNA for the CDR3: TGCAGCGTTGCCCCGGGACAGGCTGGAAACACCATATATTTT. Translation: CSVAPGQAGNTIYF. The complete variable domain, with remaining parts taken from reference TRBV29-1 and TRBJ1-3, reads SAVISQKPSRDICQRGTSLTIQCQVDSQVTMMFWYRQQPGQSLTLIATANQGSEATYESGFVIDKFPISRPNLTFSTLTVSNMSPEDSSIYLCSVAPGQAGNTIYFGEGSWLTVV.

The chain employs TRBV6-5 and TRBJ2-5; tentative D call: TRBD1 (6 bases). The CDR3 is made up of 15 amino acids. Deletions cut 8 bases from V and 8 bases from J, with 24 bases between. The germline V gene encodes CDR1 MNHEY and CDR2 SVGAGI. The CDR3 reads CASGGGRGTTLTQYF. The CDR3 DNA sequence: TGTGCCAGCGGGGGCGGTAGAGGGACGACTCTAACCCAGTACTTC.

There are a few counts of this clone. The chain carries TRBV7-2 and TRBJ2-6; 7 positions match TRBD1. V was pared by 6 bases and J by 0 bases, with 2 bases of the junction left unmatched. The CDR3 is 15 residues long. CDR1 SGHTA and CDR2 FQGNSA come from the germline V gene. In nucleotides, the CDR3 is TGTGCCAGCAGTTCAGGGGGCTCTGGGGCCAACGTCCTGACTTTC. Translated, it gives CASSSGGSGANVLTF. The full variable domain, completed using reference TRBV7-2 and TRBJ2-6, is GAGVSQSPSNKVTEKGKDVELRCDPISGHTALYWYRQSLGQGLEFLIYFQGNSAPDKSGLPSDRFSAERTGGSVSTLTIQRTQQEDSAVYLCASSSGGSGANVLTFGAGSRLTVL.

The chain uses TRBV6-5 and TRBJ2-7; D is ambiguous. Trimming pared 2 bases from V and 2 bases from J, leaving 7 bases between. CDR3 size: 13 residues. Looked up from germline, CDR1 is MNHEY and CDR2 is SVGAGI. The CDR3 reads CASSYGDTYEQYF. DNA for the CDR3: TGTGCCAGCAGTTACGGAGATACCTACGAGCAGTACTTC.

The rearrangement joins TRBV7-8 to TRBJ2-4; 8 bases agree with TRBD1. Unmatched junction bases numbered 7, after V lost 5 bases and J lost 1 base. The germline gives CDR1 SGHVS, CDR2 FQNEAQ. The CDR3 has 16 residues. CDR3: CASSPQGVLAKNIQYF. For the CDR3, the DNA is TGTGCCAGCAGCCCACAGGGGGTCTTGGCCAAAAACATTCAGTACTTC.